These T cell receptor beta chains were read from a single sample in a study of regulatory T cells in long-lasting Graves disease. A single record per CDR3 protein comes from TCRdb applying MiXCR to the multiplex PCR reads. Of roughly 520,000 distinct CDR3 sequences listed, approximately 12% were seen once; the top ten hold approximately 9%. The sample was also reused in another study, on T cells in Graves' hyperthyroidism and ophthalmopathy.

Sequencing was performed on peripheral blood mononuclear cells (PBMCs), taken at new diagnosis, from a patient treated with antithyroid drugs. These TCRs come from a woman in her twenties or thirties with Graves disease. The CDR3 runs from the conserved cysteine through the conserved F or W. A D gene is named only where the DNA matches it firmly. Not every row has a clone size; where given, it reads once, few, many or a size class.

V gene,D gene,J gene,clone size,CDR3 protein,CDR3 DNA
TRBV24-1,TRBD1,TRBJ2-5,few,CATSEHGTGGRETQYF,TGTGCCACCAGTGAGCATGGGACAGGGGGTAGGGAGACCCAGTACTTC
TRBV6-1,NA,TRBJ1-3,NA,CAVGISGSGNTIYF,TGTGCCGTCGGGATTTCTGGCTCTGGAAACACCATATATTTT
TRBV2,TRBD1,TRBJ2-7,NA,CASNRDRGAEQYF,TGTGCCAGCAACCGAGACAGGGGGGCCGAGCAGTACTTC
TRBV18,NA,TRBJ2-1,many,CASSPLRSSYNEQFF,TGTGCCAGCTCACCATTGCGTAGTTCCTACAATGAGCAGTTCTTC
TRBV5-1,TRBD2,TRBJ2-5,many,CASSLGGSGRLF,TGCGCCAGCAGCTTGGGAGGTAGCGGGAGACTCTTC
TRBV11-2,TRBD1,TRBJ1-2,many,CASSLVTGSYGYTF,TGTGCCAGCAGCCTAGTGACAGGGAGTTATGGCTACACCTTC
TRBV6-1,TRBD1,TRBJ2-6,many,CATPGQGKTGANVLTF,TGTGCCACCCCGGGACAGGGGAAAACTGGGGCCAACGTCCTGACTTTC
TRBV20-1,NA,TRBJ2-3,many,CSARDVRGFGTDTQYF,TGCAGTGCTAGAGATGTCCGGGGGTTTGGCACAGATACGCAGTATTTT
TRBV27,NA,TRBJ2-7,many,CASSAFSGVSYEQYF,TGTGCCAGCAGTGCTTTCTCCGGGGTTTCCTACGAGCAGTACTTC
TRBV28,NA,TRBJ2-7,many,CASSLVRWSSYEQYF,TGTGCCAGCAGTTTAGTGAGGTGGAGCTCCTACGAGCAGTACTTC
TRBV18,TRBD2,TRBJ2-7,NA,CASSLGLDSSYEQYF,TGTGCCAGCTCACTCGGACTAGATTCCTCCTACGAGCAGTACTTC
TRBV29-1,NA,TRBJ2-7,many,CSVSTAFRNEQYF,TGCAGCGTTAGTACAGCCTTTAGAAACGAGCAGTACTTC
TRBV30,NA,TRBJ1-6,many,CAWNWGDNSPLHF,TGTGCCTGGAATTGGGGGGATAATTCACCCCTCCACTTT
TRBV6-2/TRBV6-3,TRBD1,TRBJ1-5,NA,CASSPSPPTGRLSNQPQHF,TGTGCCAGCAGTCCTTCCCCTCCGACAGGGCGTTTAAGCAATCAGCCCCAGCATTTT
TRBV6-1,NA,TRBJ2-3,many,CASSEDRGFTDTQYF,TGTGCCAGCAGTGAAGATAGAGGATTCACAGATACGCAGTATTTT
TRBV5-6,NA,TRBJ1-1,few,CASSYDNTEAFF,TGTGCCAGCAGCTACGATAACACTGAAGCTTTCTTT
TRBV12-3/TRBV12-4,NA,TRBJ2-1,NA,CASSGRHYNEQFF,TGTGCCAGCAGTGGACGTCACTACAATGAGCAGTTCTTC
TRBV28,TRBD2,TRBJ2-7,many,CASSGSGDLSYEQYF,TGTGCCAGCAGTGGTAGCGGGGACTTGTCCTACGAGCAGTACTTC
TRBV27,NA,TRBJ1-4,few,CASSLSSWLATNEKLFF,TGTGCCAGCAGTTTATCATCGTGGCTGGCAACTAATGAAAAACTGTTTTTT
TRBV7-2,NA,TRBJ2-2,many,CASSGRDRELFF,TGTGCCAGCAGCGGCCGGGACAGGGAGCTGTTTTTT
TRBV19,NA,TRBJ1-4,few,CASSTENFNEKLFF,TGTGCCAGTAGTACCGAAAATTTTAATGAAAAACTGTTTTTT
TRBV20-1,NA,TRBJ2-5,many,CSARDQPMYQETQYF,TGCAGTGCTAGAGATCAACCGATGTACCAAGAGACCCAGTACTTC
TRBV20-1,TRBD2,TRBJ2-1,NA,CSARGLAGVVYNEQFF,TGCAGTGCTAGAGGACTAGCGGGAGTTGTTTACAATGAGCAGTTCTTC
TRBV24-1,TRBD1,TRBJ2-1,many,CATSDSTGGVSYNEQFF,TGTGCCACCAGTGATTCGACAGGGGGCGTCTCCTACAATGAGCAGTTCTTC
TRBV11-3,TRBD2,TRBJ2-3,many,CASSLGIAGETDTQYF,TGTGCCAGCAGCTTAGGTATAGCGGGAGAAACAGATACGCAGTATTTT
TRBV2,TRBD2,TRBJ2-1,many,CASSEFRGLADYNEQFF,TGTGCCAGCAGTGAATTCCGGGGACTAGCGGACTACAATGAGCAGTTCTTC
TRBV3-1,NA,TRBJ1-2,many,CASSHGVYGYTF,TGTGCCAGCAGCCACGGGGTCTATGGCTACACCTTC
TRBV11-2,TRBD2,TRBJ2-1,NA,CASSPRLAGRDEQFF,TGTGCCAGCAGCCCGAGACTAGCCGGGCGGGATGAGCAGTTCTTC
TRBV7-3,NA,TRBJ2-1,many,CASSSSSDWTNEQFF,TGTGCCAGCAGCTCATCATCGGACTGGACAAATGAGCAGTTCTTC
TRBV20-1,TRBD1,TRBJ1-1,many,CSARAGDRGLVEAFF,TGCAGTGCTAGAGCGGGGGACAGGGGGCTGGTTGAAGCTTTCTTT
TRBV28,NA,TRBJ2-6,many,CASSPNSSGANVLTF,TGTGCCAGCAGTCCCAACTCCTCTGGGGCCAACGTCCTGACTTTC
TRBV7-8,NA,TRBJ2-1,few,CASSRTKGASGYSNEQFF,TGTGCCAGCAGCCGAACAAAGGGGGCTAGCGGGTATTCCAATGAGCAGTTCTTC
TRBV6-1,NA,TRBJ2-1,NA,CATSAGRSYNEQFF,TGTGCCACCTCGGCGGGACGCTCCTACAATGAGCAGTTCTTC
TRBV12-3/TRBV12-4,TRBD1,TRBJ1-1,NA,CASSLLYRGQTEAFF,TGTGCCAGCAGTTTATTATACAGGGGGCAGACTGAAGCTTTCTTT
TRBV12-3/TRBV12-4,NA,TRBJ2-7,many,CASSLLFNRFHHEQYF,TGTGCCAGCAGTTTACTATTCAACCGATTTCACCACGAGCAGTACTTC